Sequencing of this T cell receptor (beta chain) was carried out in a study of blood T cell repertoires in COVID-19. The assay was immunoSEQ multiplex PCR, and TCRdb's table has in-frame clones only and misses some. The table lists under 200,000 clones, approximately 90% of them singletons. Germline V gene lookup returns CDR1 MDHEN and CDR2 SYDVKM. The V end was cut by 4 bases, the J end by 2 bases, with 11 bases between. The CDR3 spans 15 residues. This rearrangement joins TRBV28 to TRBJ2-2; a possible D gene is TRBD1 (6 bases). Sequences were obtained from PBMCs or T cells enriched from blood (not recorded which). The sequence was collected from a young woman who had recovered from COVID-19. CDR3 protein: CASSSGTINTGELFF. The DNA for the CDR3 is TGTGCCAGCAGTTCCGGGACAATTAACACCGGGGAGCTGTTTTTT.